This TCR beta chain is drawn from a study of OX40 agonist ivuxolimab in advanced cancers. Study-wide results and caveats: Expanded clones tended on average to be more numerous among CD8+ T cells than CD4+.

For this clone: Its target is unknown.

V lost 2 bases and J 1 base, leaving 11 bases between the germline ends. Germline CDR1 reads KGHSH; CDR2 reads LQKENI. The CDR3 totals 15 residues. The assay was immunoSEQ multiplex PCR, and TCRdb's table has in-frame clones only and misses some. The sample gives about 44,000 clones, under 90% of which show up once; under 11% is in the top ten. Patients were excluded for autoimmune disease history or systemic immunosuppression. The rearrangement links TRBV18 to TRBJ1-1; perhaps TRBD1 as D (5 bases). This material consisted of CD4+ or CD8+ T cells sorted from blood, taken in a trial of the OX40 agonist ivuxolimab. The receptor's source is an adult with an advanced solid tumor such as melanoma, head and neck, liver or kidney cancer. CDR3 DNA sequence: TGTGCCAGCTCACCATCCAACAGGCCGAACACTGAAGCTTTCTTT. It translates to CASSPSNRPNTEAFF.